This T cell receptor (beta chain) was obtained from a study of early T cells in non-severe SARS-CoV-2 infection. The V gene's germline CDR1 is MNHEY and CDR2 SVGEGT. Losses at the gene ends were 6 bases for V and 5 bases for J; bases not matched to a gene: 3. The CDR3 contains 13 residues. Individual cDNA molecules each received unique molecular identifiers attached to them. TCRdb re-derived calls from the 5' RACE reads in MiXCR, one entry per CDR3 protein. The table has 25,000 to 35,000 distinct CDR3 sequences, about 5.2% seen once; the top ten hold 3.5%. This clonotype was found many times. Its antigen is still unknown. Findings and limits, study-wide: Reliance on VDJdb matching favored anti-spike CD8 responses; private and CD4 specificities were missed.

This rearrangement joins TRBV6-2 or TRBV6-3 to TRBJ2-1, with TRBD1 matching over 8 bases. The source is an adult who was a healthcare worker with PCR-confirmed SARS-CoV-2 infection or an uninfected control (not recorded which). The specimen was whole blood. CDR3 residues: CASRLTGDNEQFF. The DNA for the CDR3 is TGTGCCAGCAGGCTGACAGGGGACAATGAGCAGTTCTTC.